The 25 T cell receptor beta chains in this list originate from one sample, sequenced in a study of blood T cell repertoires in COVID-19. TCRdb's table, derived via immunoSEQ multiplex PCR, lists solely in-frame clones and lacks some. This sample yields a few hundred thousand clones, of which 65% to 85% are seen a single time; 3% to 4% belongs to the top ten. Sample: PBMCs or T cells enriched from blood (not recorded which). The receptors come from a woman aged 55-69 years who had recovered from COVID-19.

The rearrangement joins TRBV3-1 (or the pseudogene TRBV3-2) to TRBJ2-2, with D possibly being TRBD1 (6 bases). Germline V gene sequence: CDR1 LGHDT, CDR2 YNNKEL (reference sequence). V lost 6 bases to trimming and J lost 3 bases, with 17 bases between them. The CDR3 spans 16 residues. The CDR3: CASSQLPDSYTGELFF. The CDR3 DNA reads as TGTGCCAGCAGTCAACTCCCGGACAGCTACACCGGGGAGCTGTTTTTT.

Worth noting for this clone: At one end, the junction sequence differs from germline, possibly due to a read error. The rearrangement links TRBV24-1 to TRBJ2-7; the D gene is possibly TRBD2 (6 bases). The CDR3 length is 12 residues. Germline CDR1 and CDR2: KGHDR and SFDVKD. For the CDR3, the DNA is TGTGCCACCAGGGGGGACTGCCAAAGAGGGTTCTTC. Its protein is CATRGDCQRGFF.

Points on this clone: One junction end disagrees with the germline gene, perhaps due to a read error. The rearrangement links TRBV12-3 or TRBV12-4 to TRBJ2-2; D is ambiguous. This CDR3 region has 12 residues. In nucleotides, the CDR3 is TGTGCCAGCAGTTTAAACAGCGGGGAGCTGTTTTTT. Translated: CASSLNSGELFF.

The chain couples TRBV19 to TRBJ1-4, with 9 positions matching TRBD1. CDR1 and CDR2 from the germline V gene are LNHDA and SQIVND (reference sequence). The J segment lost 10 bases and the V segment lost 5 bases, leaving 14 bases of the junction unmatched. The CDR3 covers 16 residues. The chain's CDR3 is CASSAGGTGRLGKLFF. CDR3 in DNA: TGTGCCAGTAGTGCCGGTGGGACAGGGCGTTTAGGAAAACTGTTTTTT.

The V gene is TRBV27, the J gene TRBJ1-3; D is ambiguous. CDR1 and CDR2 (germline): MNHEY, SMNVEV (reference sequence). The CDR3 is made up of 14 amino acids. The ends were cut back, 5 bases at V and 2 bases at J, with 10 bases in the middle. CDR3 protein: CASSQVPPGNTIYF. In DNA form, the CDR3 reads TGTGCCAGCAGTCAGGTTCCCCCTGGAAACACCATATATTTT.

The CDR3 nucleotides are TGTGCTAGTGCTCGGGGATTACCCGGGGATACGCAGTATTTT. It encodes CASARGLPGDTQYF. The chain uses TRBV12-5 and TRBJ2-3; a possible D gene is TRBD2 (5 bases). The CDR3 loop spans 14 amino acids. Per germline, CDR1 LGHNT and CDR2 FRNRAP. V was trimmed by 7 bases and J by 6 bases, leaving 17 bases between them.

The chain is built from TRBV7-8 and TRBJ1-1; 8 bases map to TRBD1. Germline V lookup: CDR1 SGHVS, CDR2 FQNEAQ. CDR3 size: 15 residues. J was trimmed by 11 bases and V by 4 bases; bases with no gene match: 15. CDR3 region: CASSSGRQGARGAFF. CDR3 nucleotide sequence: TGTGCCAGCAGCTCGGGAAGGCAGGGGGCGCGAGGGGCTTTCTTT.

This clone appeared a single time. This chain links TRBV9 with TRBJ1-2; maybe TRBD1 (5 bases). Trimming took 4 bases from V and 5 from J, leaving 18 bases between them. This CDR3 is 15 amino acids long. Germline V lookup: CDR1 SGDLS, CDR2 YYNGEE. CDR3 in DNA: TGTGCCAGCAGCCCCATAGGGGTCGCCTCATATGGCTACACCTTC. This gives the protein CASSPIGVASYGYTF.

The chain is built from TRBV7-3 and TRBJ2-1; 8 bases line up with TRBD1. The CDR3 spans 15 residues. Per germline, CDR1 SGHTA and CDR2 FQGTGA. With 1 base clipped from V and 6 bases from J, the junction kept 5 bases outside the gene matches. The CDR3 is CASSLMGQASNEQFF. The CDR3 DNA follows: TGTGCCAGCAGCTTAATGGGACAGGCTAGCAATGAGCAGTTCTTC.

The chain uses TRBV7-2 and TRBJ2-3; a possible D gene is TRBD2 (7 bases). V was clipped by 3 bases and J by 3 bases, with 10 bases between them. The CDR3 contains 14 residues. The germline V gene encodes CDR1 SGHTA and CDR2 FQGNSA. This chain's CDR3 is CASSLGGRTDTQYF. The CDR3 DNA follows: TGTGCCAGCAGCTTGGGGGGGCGAACAGATACGCAGTATTTT.

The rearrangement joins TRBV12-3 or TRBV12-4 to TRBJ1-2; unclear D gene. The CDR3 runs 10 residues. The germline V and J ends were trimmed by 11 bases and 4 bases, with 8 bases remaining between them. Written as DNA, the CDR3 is TGTGCCTTTATTTCCTATGGCTACACCTTC. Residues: CAFISYGYTF.

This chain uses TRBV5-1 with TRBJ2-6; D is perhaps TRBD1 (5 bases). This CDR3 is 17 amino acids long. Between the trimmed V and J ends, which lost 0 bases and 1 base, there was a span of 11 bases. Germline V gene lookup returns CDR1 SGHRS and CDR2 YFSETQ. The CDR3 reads CASSLGPQGSGANVLTF. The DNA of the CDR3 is TGCGCCAGCAGCTTGGGCCCTCAGGGATCTGGGGCCAACGTCCTGACTTTC.

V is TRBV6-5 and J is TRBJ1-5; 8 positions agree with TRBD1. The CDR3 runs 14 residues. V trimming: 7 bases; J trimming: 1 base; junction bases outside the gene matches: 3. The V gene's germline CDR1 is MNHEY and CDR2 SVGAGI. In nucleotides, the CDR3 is TGTGCCAGCAACAGGGACAGGAGCAATCAGCCCCAGCATTTT. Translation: CASNRDRSNQPQHF.

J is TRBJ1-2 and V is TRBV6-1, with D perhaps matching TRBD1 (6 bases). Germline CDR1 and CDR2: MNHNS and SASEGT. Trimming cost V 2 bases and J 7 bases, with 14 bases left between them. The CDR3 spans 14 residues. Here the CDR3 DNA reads TGTGCCAGCAGTGAAAGTCAGGGGACGAGTGGCTACACCTTC. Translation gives CASSESQGTSGYTF.

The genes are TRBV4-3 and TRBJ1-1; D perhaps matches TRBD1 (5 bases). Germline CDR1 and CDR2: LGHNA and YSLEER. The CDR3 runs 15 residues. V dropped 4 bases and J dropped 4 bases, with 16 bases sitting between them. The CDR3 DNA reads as TGCGCCAGCAGCCCGAACCTTGGCCAGGGCACTGAAGCTTTCTTT. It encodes CASSPNLGQGTEAFF.

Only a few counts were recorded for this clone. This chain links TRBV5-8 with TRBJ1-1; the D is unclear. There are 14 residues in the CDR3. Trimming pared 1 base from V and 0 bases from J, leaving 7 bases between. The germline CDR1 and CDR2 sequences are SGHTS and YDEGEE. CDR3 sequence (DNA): TGTGCCAGCAGCTTGACTCATCTGAACACTGAAGCTTTCTTT. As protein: CASSLTHLNTEAFF.

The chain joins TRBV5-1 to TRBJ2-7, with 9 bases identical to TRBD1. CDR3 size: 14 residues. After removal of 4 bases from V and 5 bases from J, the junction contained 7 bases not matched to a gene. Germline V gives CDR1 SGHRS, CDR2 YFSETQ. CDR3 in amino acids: CASSQMDRGNEQYF. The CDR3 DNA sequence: TGCGCCAGCAGCCAAATGGACAGGGGCAACGAGCAGTACTTC.

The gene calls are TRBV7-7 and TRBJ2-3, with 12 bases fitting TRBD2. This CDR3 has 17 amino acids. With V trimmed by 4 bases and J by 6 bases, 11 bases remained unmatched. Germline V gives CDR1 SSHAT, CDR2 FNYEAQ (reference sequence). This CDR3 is CASSSRLAGDTGDTQYF. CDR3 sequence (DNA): TGTGCCAGCAGCTCACGACTAGCGGGGGACACCGGGGATACGCAGTATTTT. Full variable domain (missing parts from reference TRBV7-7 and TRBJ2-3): GAGVSQSPRYKVTKRGQDVTLRCDPISSHATLYWYQQALGQGPEFLTYFNYEAQPDKSGLPSDRFSAERPEGSISTLTIQRTEQRDSAMYRCASSSRLAGDTGDTQYFGPGTRLTVL.

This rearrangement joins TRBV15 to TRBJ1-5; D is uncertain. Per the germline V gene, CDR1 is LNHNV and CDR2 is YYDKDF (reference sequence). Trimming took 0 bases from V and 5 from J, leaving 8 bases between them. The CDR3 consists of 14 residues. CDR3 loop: CATSRDTGDQPQHF. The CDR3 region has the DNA TGTGCCACCAGCAGAGACACCGGGGATCAGCCCCAGCATTTT.

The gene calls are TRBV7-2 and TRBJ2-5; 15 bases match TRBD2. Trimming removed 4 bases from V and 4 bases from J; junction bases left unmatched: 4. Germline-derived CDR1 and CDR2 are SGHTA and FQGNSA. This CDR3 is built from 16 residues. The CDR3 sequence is CASSYGTSGGRETQYF. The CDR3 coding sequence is TGTGCCAGCAGCTACGGGACTAGCGGGGGGCGAGAGACCCAGTACTTC.

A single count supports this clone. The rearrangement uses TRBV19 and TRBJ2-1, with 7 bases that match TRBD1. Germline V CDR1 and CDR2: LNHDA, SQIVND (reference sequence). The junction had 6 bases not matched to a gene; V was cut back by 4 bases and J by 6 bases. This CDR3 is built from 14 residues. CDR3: CASSRQGSGNEQFF. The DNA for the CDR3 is TGTGCCAGTAGTAGACAGGGTTCGGGCAATGAGCAGTTCTTC.

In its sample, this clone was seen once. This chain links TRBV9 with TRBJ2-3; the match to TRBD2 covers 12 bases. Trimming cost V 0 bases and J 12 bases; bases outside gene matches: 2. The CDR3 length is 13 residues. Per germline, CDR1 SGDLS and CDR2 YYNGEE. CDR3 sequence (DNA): TGTGCCAGCAGCGTAGGGACTAGCGGGGATCAGTATTTT. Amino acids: CASSVGTSGDQYF.

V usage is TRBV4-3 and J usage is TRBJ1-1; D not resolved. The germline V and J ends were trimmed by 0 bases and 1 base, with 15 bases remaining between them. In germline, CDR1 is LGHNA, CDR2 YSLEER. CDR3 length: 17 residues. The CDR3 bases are TGCGCCAGCAGCCAAGATCGCGGAGGAGCACAGAACACTGAAGCTTTCTTT. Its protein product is CASSQDRGGAQNTEAFF.

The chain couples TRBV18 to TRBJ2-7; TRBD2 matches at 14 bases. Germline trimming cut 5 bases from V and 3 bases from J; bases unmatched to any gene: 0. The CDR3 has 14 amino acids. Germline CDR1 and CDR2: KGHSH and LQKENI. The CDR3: CASSGTSGSYEQYF. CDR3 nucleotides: TGTGCCAGCTCAGGGACTAGCGGGAGCTACGAGCAGTACTTC.

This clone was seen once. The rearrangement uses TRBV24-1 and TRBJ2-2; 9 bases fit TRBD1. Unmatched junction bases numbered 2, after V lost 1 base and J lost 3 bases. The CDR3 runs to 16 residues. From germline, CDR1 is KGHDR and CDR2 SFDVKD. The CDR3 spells CATSDFRQGDTGELFF. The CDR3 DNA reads TGTGCCACCAGTGATTTCAGACAGGGGGACACCGGGGAGCTGTTTTTT.